This T cell receptor beta chain was captured in a study of early T cells in non-severe SARS-CoV-2 infection. Study as a whole: The authors sequenced bulk RNA from unsorted whole blood, leaving chains unpaired.

As part of library construction, unique molecular identifiers were attached to individual cDNA molecules. Each CDR3 protein gets one entry after TCRdb re-called the 5' RACE reads with MiXCR. The table records roughly 75,000 distinct CDR3 sequences, about a sixth of them present only once. Study-wide points: VDJdb-based annotation leaned toward anti-spike CD8 responses and missed private and CD4 specificities.

The CDR3 is made up of 11 amino acids. CDR1 SQVTM and CDR2 ANQGSEA come from the germline V gene. The V end lost 5 bases, the J end lost 2 bases, and 6 bases lay between the germline ends. As for this clonotype: Antigen specificity is unknown.

The clonotype was recovered from an adult who was a healthcare worker with PCR-confirmed SARS-CoV-2 infection or an uninfected control (not recorded which). What was sequenced was whole blood. V and J are TRBV29-1 and TRBJ2-5, with D uncertain. CDR3 sequence reads: CSVQLQETQYF. The CDR3 DNA is TGCAGCGTTCAACTTCAAGAGACCCAGTACTTC.